The sequence of this T cell receptor beta chain was determined in a study of T cells after somatic rescue of genetic block. The sample holds a few counts of this clone. Data came from immunoSEQ multiplex PCR; TCRdb stores just in-frame clones and leaves some out. The repertoire holds 88,000 or so clones, with more than 80% as singletons. CDR1 and CDR2 from the germline V gene are SGDLS and YYNGEE. V dropped 0 bases and J dropped 8 bases, with 20 bases sitting between them. This CDR3 is 16 amino acids long. The sequence derives from a woman between 18 and 29 years old. Sequencing was done on a sample of peripheral blood mononuclear cells (PBMCs). V gene TRBV9 combines with J gene TRBJ1-2; tentative D call: TRBD1 (5 bases). CDR3 bases: TGTGCCAGCAGCGTAGGGGGTGGGCAGGGCGAACTCGGCTACACCTTC. Protein sequence: CASSVGGGQGELGYTF.